This T cell receptor (beta chain) was identified in a study of graft-versus-host responses after intestinal transplantation. Whole-study results and caveats: The highest levels of circulating GvH clones went along with early declines in HvG clones after transplant.

As concerns this clone: What it binds is unknown.

Lymphocytes from graft epithelium and lamina propria were isolated. CDR1 and CDR2 from the germline V gene are LGHNT and FRNRAP. V was pared by 6 bases and J by 5 bases, with 6 bases of the junction left unmatched. This CDR3 is 14 amino acids long. Here immunoSEQ multiplex PCR was the method, and the copy in TCRdb shows in-frame clones only, minus some. The repertoire includes roughly 27,000 clones, about three quarters of them detected once, and around 3.3% sits in the top ten. The specimen was ileum tissue, collected 98 days after intestinal transplantation. V usage is TRBV12-5 and J usage is TRBJ1-4, with 7 bases matching TRBD1. This TCR was recovered from a human patient who received an intestinal transplant, so some T cells may come from the graft donor. Here the CDR3 reads CASGKDRFNEKLFF. CDR3 sequence (DNA): TGTGCTAGTGGCAAGGACAGGTTCAATGAAAAACTGTTTTTT.